One sample yielded the 18 T cell receptor beta chains listed below, sequenced in a study of metastatic and nonmetastatic thyroid tumors. TCRdb re-called the PCR reads via MiXCR. Of approximately 79,000 clones listed, 8.6% are singletons. Before thyroid surgery, none of the patients had received any treatment. What was sequenced was blood. The receptors derive from a female donor with papillary thyroid cancer or a benign thyroid nodule (not recorded which). Some clones in this sample may be carry-over from other donors' samples.

The chain combines TRBV20-1 with TRBJ2-7; 12 nucleotides align to TRBD2. The germline V gene has CDR1 DFQATT and CDR2 SNEGSKA (reference sequence). The CDR3 is 16 amino acids. Germline trimming cut 0 bases from V and 6 bases from J; bases unmatched to any gene: 9. CDR3 residues: CSARDRLAGALVEQYF. Here the CDR3 DNA reads TGCAGTGCTAGAGATCGACTAGCGGGGGCCTTAGTCGAGCAGTACTTC.

On this clone: A read error is possible here, since a much larger clone lies one base away. The chain employs TRBV10-3 and TRBJ1-5, with D hard to call. This CDR3 spans 13 amino acids. Per germline, CDR1 ENHRY and CDR2 SYGVKD. CDR3 nucleotide sequence: TGTGCCACCAATACAGAGACCAATCAGTCCCAGCATTTT. As protein: CATNTETNQSQHF.

This clone appeared many times. This chain links TRBV14 with TRBJ2-3; 7 positions match TRBD2. Germline values: CDR1 SGHDN, CDR2 FVKESK. CDR3 length: 14 amino acids. The ends lost 4 bases at V and 0 bases at J; junction bases unmatched: 1. CDR3 sequence reads: CASSPGLSTDTQYF. The CDR3 nucleotides read TGTGCCAGCAGCCCGGGACTAAGCACAGATACGCAGTATTTT.

This clone has just a few counts. The genes are TRBV5-4 and TRBJ2-1, with 12 nucleotides matching TRBD2. The CDR3 is 17 amino acids. Germline CDR1 is SGHNT and CDR2 is YYREEE (reference sequence). V lost 1 base to trimming and J lost 5 bases; unmatched junction nucleotides: 7. CDR3 region: CASSLRLLAGGNNEQFF. The CDR3 DNA follows: TGTGCCAGCAGCTTGCGGTTACTAGCGGGGGGAAACAATGAGCAGTTCTTC.

This clone was recorded many times. J is TRBJ1-6 and V is TRBV4-2; no definite D call. This CDR3 contains 15 residues. Germline assignment: CDR1 LGHNA and CDR2 YNFKEQ. V lost 0 bases and J lost 7, with 10 bases in between. The CDR3 reads CASSQERAGNSPLHF. CDR3 DNA: TGTGCCAGCAGCCAAGAAAGGGCGGGGAATTCACCCCTCCACTTT.

This clone was counted many times. The rearrangement links TRBV7-6 to TRBJ1-1; D is unclear. Per the germline V gene, CDR1 is SGHVS and CDR2 is FNYEAQ. V was shortened by 4 bases and J by 0 bases, with 6 bases between the two germline ends. The CDR3 spans 13 residues. In nucleotides, the CDR3 is TGTGCCAGCAGCTCGACGGTGAACACTGAAGCTTTCTTT. This translates into CASSSTVNTEAFF.

The rearrangement uses TRBV6-1 and TRBJ2-7; D is perhaps TRBD1 (5 bases). Germline V gene lookup returns CDR1 MNHNS and CDR2 SASEGT. V lost 7 bases and J 4 bases, leaving 11 bases between the germline ends. This CDR3 region has 12 residues. The CDR3 spells CASTADRYEQYF. CDR3 sequence (DNA): TGTGCCAGCACCGCCGACAGATACGAGCAGTACTTC.

This clone was seen more than once but under ten times. The germline gene is not matched at one end of the junction; a read error may be the cause. The chain recombines TRBV6-4 with TRBJ2-2; no clear D gene. Germline V gene data show CDR1 as MRHNA and CDR2 as SNTAGT. This CDR3 region has 16 residues. CDR3 residues: CASSDSFAANTGELYF. CDR3 bases: TGTGCCAGCAGTGACTCGTTCGCAGCGAACACCGGTGAGCTGTATTTT.

Many counts were recorded for this clone. The J gene is TRBJ2-3, the V gene TRBV6-1; D could derive from TRBD1 or TRBD2 (6 bases each). The CDR3 runs to 14 residues. V lost 5 bases and J lost 3, with 12 bases in between. CDR1 is MNHNS and CDR2 is SASEGT in the germline V gene. The CDR3 loop is CASSYQGRTDTQYF. The CDR3 nucleotides read TGTGCCAGCAGTTATCAGGGGAGGACAGATACGCAGTATTTT.

Concerning this clone itself: A single base separates this from a much larger clone, so it may be a read error. The chain has TRBV14 and TRBJ2-7; D call uncertain. Looked up from germline, CDR1 is SGHDN and CDR2 is FVKESK. The CDR3 is 14 amino acids. CDR3 protein: CASRQEYSSYEQYF. In nucleotides, the CDR3 is TGTGCCAGCAGACAAGAATACAGCTCCTACGAGCAGTACTTC.

This clone has at least ten counts. This chain joins TRBV6-1 and TRBJ1-5; possible D gene TRBD1, 6 bases. Trimming removed 7 bases from V and 2 bases from J, with 15 bases in between. The CDR3 covers 15 residues. Germline-derived CDR1 and CDR2 are MNHNS and SASEGT. CDR3 DNA sequence: TGTGCCAGCACCAGCACAGGGCTGGGCAATCAGCCCCAGCATTTT. Its translation is CASTSTGLGNQPQHF.

This clone was counted ten times or more. This rearrangement joins TRBV11-2 to TRBJ1-1; D perhaps matches TRBD1 (5 bases). The CDR3 spans 16 residues. Trimming left V 6 bases short and J 1 base short, with 18 bases between. Germline V CDR1 and CDR2: SGHAT, FQNNGV. The CDR3 DNA follows: TGTGCCAGCAGTAGGATGGAGGGGCTGGGGAACACTGAAGCTTTCTTT. This encodes CASSRMEGLGNTEAFF.

The chain recombines TRBV12-5 with TRBJ2-3, with a weak D call TRBD1 (5 bases). Germline assignment: CDR1 LGHNT and CDR2 FRNRAP. CDR3 length: 13 residues. Trimming stripped 6 bases from V and 14 bases from J, with 21 bases between. DNA for the CDR3: TGTGCTAGTGGACCCGACAGAGCCGAAATGTTGTATTTT. Amino acid sequence: CASGPDRAEMLYF. Full variable domain (outside the CDR3, taken from reference TRBV12-5 and TRBJ2-3): DARVTQTPRHKVTEMGQEVTMRCQPILGHNTVFWYRQTMMQGLELLAYFRNRAPLDDSGMPKDRFSAEMPDATLATLKIQPSEPRDSAVYFCASGPDRAEMLYFGPGTRLTVL.

This clone has a count of ten or more. The rearrangement links TRBV15 to TRBJ1-5; TRBD1 aligns across 7 bases. The length of the CDR3 is 14 residues. The trim removed 6 bases at V and 3 bases at J, leaving 5 bases unmatched. Germline lookup yields CDR1 LNHNV and CDR2 YYDKDF (reference sequence). The CDR3 nucleotides read TGTGCCACCAGGGACAGGAGGGACAATCAGCCCCAGCATTTT. Protein: CATRDRRDNQPQHF.

The sample holds many counts of this clone. The chain joins TRBV20-1 to TRBJ2-5, with unresolved D. Trimming took 3 bases from V and 5 from J, leaving 7 bases between them. The CDR3 consists of 11 residues. Germline CDR1 is DFQATT and CDR2 is SNEGSKA (reference sequence). CDR3 protein: CSASLMETQYF. CDR3 coding DNA: TGCAGTGCTAGCCTTATGGAGACCCAGTACTTC.

This clone was seen many times. J is TRBJ2-3 and V is TRBV3-1; 11 bases agree with TRBD2. The germline CDR1 and CDR2 sequences are LGHDT and YNNKEL (reference sequence). The CDR3 contains 16 residues. The V gene end was trimmed by 3 bases and the J gene end by 7 bases; junction bases not matched to a gene: 9. CDR3 DNA: TGTGCCAGCAGCCACCTCACTAGCGGGGGACCTAATACGCAGTATTTT. Its protein is CASSHLTSGGPNTQYF.

This clone was seen many times. The chain carries TRBV29-1 and TRBJ2-4, with 9 bases fitting TRBD1. The CDR3 contains 15 residues. From germline, CDR1 is SQVTM and CDR2 ANQGSEA. CDR3 in amino acids: CAPVGDREAKNIQYF. The CDR3 nucleotides read TGCGCCCCAGTGGGGGACAGGGAAGCCAAAAACATTCAGTACTTC.

This clone was seen ten or more times. The chain has TRBV2 and TRBJ1-5, with 11 bases fitting TRBD1. The CDR3 loop spans 19 amino acids. Germline trimming cut 6 bases from V and 0 bases from J; bases unmatched to any gene: 13. Germline CDR1 SNHLY, CDR2 FYNNEI. This chain's CDR3 is CASRGSRDRGFYSNQPQHF. The CDR3 DNA sequence: TGTGCCAGCAGGGGCTCCCGGGACAGGGGGTTCTATAGCAATCAGCCCCAGCATTTT.